Below, 25 T cell receptor beta chains from the same sample are listed, as sequenced in a study of T-cell reconstitution after alpha-beta-depleted transplantation in children. Unique molecular identifiers were incorporated into the prepared TCRbeta library. TCRdb recomputed calls from the PCR reads with MiXCR, one row per CDR3 protein. In the table there are fewer than 550,000 distinct CDR3 sequences, about 11% of which are singletons. The sequencing here drew on PBMCs, taken before TCRalphabeta/CD19-depleted stem cell transplant. These TCRs come from a child aged 2 to 10 with inherited bone marrow failure, due to receive a stem cell transplant.

In this sample, this clonotype turned up many times. The chain carries TRBV6-2 or TRBV6-3 and TRBJ2-1; 11 nucleotides align to TRBD2. Germline-derived CDR1 and CDR2 are MNHEY and SVGEGT. J was trimmed by 3 bases and V by 5 bases; bases with no gene match: 3. The length of the CDR3 is 15 residues. CDR3 loop: CASSRLAGFYNEQFF. The DNA of the CDR3 is TGTGCCAGCAGTCGACTAGCGGGATTCTACAATGAGCAGTTCTTC.

This clonotype was counted only a few times. The chain recombines TRBV6-5 with TRBJ1-1; 7 bases fit TRBD1. The CDR3 sequence is 12 residues long. Germline V gene lookup returns CDR1 MNHEY and CDR2 SVGAGI. V trimming: 6 bases; J trimming: 12 bases; junction bases outside the gene matches: 10. CDR3 residues: CASSLSTGRTFF. CDR3 sequence (DNA): TGTGCCAGCAGCCTCTCGACAGGGAGAACTTTCTTT.

The CDR3 spells CASSLVLPGRTDTQYF. CDR3 sequence (DNA): TGTGCCAGCAGTTTAGTGCTCCCCGGCCGCACAGATACGCAGTATTTT. This sequence joins TRBV12-3 or TRBV12-4 and TRBJ2-3; D uncertain. V gave up 1 base and J gave up 1 base, with 12 bases separating them. The CDR3 has 16 amino acids.

This clonotype showed up many times. V is TRBV6-2 or TRBV6-3 and J is TRBJ2-1; D is unresolved. The CDR3 covers 17 residues. From germline, CDR1 is MNHEY and CDR2 SVGEGT. V lost 6 bases, J lost 2 bases, and 20 bases lay in between. The CDR3: CASRADLLLSPYNEQFF. The DNA for the CDR3 is TGTGCCAGCAGAGCCGACCTCCTCCTAAGCCCCTACAATGAGCAGTTCTTC.

At least ten counts were recorded for this clonotype. The V call is TRBV2, the J call TRBJ2-3, with 10 bases lining up with TRBD2. V lost 11 bases, J lost 1 base, and 12 bases stayed unmatched. Germline V gene data show CDR1 as SNHLY and CDR2 as FYNNEI. The CDR3 consists of 16 residues. The CDR3 DNA reads TGTGCCGGAGGGACTAGCGAGAGGGTGGGCACAGATACGCAGTATTTT. Encoded protein: CAGGTSERVGTDTQYF. The full variable domain, completed using reference TRBV2 and TRBJ2-3, is EPEVTQTPSHQVTQMGQEVILRCVPISNHLYFYWYRQILGQKVEFLVSFYNNEISEKSEIFDDQFSVERPDGSNFTLKIRSTKLEDSAMYFCAGGTSERVGTDTQYFGPGTRLTVL.

This clonotype was detected many times. This chain joins TRBV4-3 and TRBJ2-2; D unclear. V was trimmed by 2 bases and J by 7 bases, leaving 5 bases between them. Germline values: CDR1 LGHNA, CDR2 YSLEER. This CDR3 region has 12 residues. The CDR3, as DNA: TGCGCCAGCAGCCAACGTCTCGGGGAGCTGTTTTTT. Protein product: CASSQRLGELFF.

This clonotype has a count of ten or more. V and J are TRBV7-2 and TRBJ2-1; 7 bases agree with TRBD1. The germline V gene encodes CDR1 SGHTA and CDR2 FQGNSA. V lost 5 bases, J lost 4 bases, and 8 bases stayed unmatched. This CDR3 has 15 amino acids. The CDR3 nucleotides are TGTGCCAGCAGCGCGGACAGGTGGAAGTACAATGAGCAGTTCTTC. Protein product: CASSADRWKYNEQFF.

This clonotype was seen a few times. J is TRBJ2-3 and V is TRBV21-1; the table's D call TRBD2 went unverified against the DNA. TRBV21-1 is noted as a pseudogene. CDR3 length equals 15 residues. CDR3 amino acids: CASSNSREREDTQYF. CDR3 DNA: TGTGCCAGCAGCAATTCACGGGAGCGCGAAGATACGCAGTATTTT.

This clonotype showed up many times. The chain recombines TRBV6-5 with TRBJ2-7; D is undetermined. CDR3 length equals 16 residues. Trimming pared 0 bases from V and 0 bases from J, leaving 12 bases between. Per germline, CDR1 MNHEY and CDR2 SVGAGI. The DNA for the CDR3 is TGTGCCAGCAGTTACTCAAGGATAGGGCGCTCCTACGAGCAGTACTTC. Translation gives CASSYSRIGRSYEQYF.

Details on this clonotype: This likely comes from a read error, as the CDR3 has no conserved phenylalanine or tryptophan at its end. CDR3 bases: TGTGCCAGCAGCCAACCCCGGGGTGTTCCAGCGGGAGCTGGGGAGACCCAGTACTCC. It encodes CASSQPRGVPAGAGETQYS. The V call is TRBV2, the J call TRBJ2-5; 8 positions match TRBD2. The germline CDR1 and CDR2 sequences are SNHLY and FYNNEI. V lost 6 bases, J lost 5 bases, and 23 bases stayed unmatched. This CDR3 is built from 19 residues.

Ten or more counts support this clonotype. This rearrangement joins TRBV27 to TRBJ2-1; TRBD1 matches 7 bases. The CDR3 loop spans 13 amino acids. Germline CDR1 MNHEY, CDR2 SMNVEV (reference sequence). J gave up 6 bases and V 5 bases, and 4 bases lay outside the gene matches. CDR3 DNA sequence: TGTGCCAGCAGTCTTGACAGGGCCAATGAGCAGTTCTTC. Amino acids: CASSLDRANEQFF.

This clonotype was seen repeatedly, ten times or more. The V call is TRBV7-2, the J call TRBJ2-1; D ambiguous. V was cut by 1 base and J by 6 bases, with 13 bases left in between. The germline V gene has CDR1 SGHTA and CDR2 FQGNSA. The CDR3 covers 15 residues. CDR3 coding DNA: TGTGCCAGCAGCTTAGGCCCTAGTTACGCCAATGAGCAGTTCTTC. Amino acid sequence: CASSLGPSYANEQFF.

This clonotype was seen at least ten times. The chain is built from TRBV12-3 or TRBV12-4 and TRBJ2-5, with D maybe TRBD1 (6 bases). V lost 1 base to trimming and J lost 2 bases, with 8 bases between them. The CDR3 contains 14 residues. CDR3 in DNA: TGTGCCAGCAGTTTAGGACAGGATCAAGAGACCCAGTACTTC. The encoded protein is CASSLGQDQETQYF.

There are many counts of this clonotype. This chain connects TRBV6-2 or TRBV6-3 to TRBJ1-2, with D hard to call. The V end lost 6 bases, the J end lost 4 bases, and 6 bases lay between the germline ends. CDR1 MNHEY and CDR2 SVGEGT come from the germline V gene. This CDR3 has 11 residues. The CDR3 bases are TGTGCCAGCAGGGGCATCTATGGCTACACCTTC. The encoded protein is CASRGIYGYTF.

This chain joins TRBV5-4 and TRBJ2-3, with 8 bases identical to TRBD1. J gave up 1 base and V 6 bases, and 7 bases lay outside the gene matches. Per the germline V gene, CDR1 is SGHNT and CDR2 is YYREEE (reference sequence). The CDR3 is 15 residues long. The CDR3 loop is CASTAGTGGTDTQYF. CDR3 nucleotides: TGTGCCAGCACCGCCGGGACAGGCGGCACAGATACGCAGTATTTT.

This clonotype has ten or more counts. The V gene is TRBV20-1, the J gene TRBJ2-1; 9 nucleotides agree with TRBD2. V trimming: 3 bases; J trimming: 3 bases; junction bases outside the gene matches: 3. CDR1 and CDR2 from the germline V gene are DFQATT and SNEGSKA (reference sequence). This CDR3 spans 14 amino acids. Here the CDR3 reads CSASGTSFYNEQFF. CDR3 coding DNA: TGCAGTGCTAGCGGGACTAGCTTCTACAATGAGCAGTTCTTC.

This clonotype showed up just a few times. The chain links TRBV18 to TRBJ2-7, with D possibly being TRBD2 (7 bases). This CDR3 is built from 15 residues. Germline CDR1 KGHSH, CDR2 LQKENI. V was clipped by 2 bases and J by 6 bases, with 17 bases between them. The CDR3 is CASSPLISGGGEQYF. The DNA for the CDR3 is TGTGCCAGCTCACCATTGATTTCGGGGGGCGGCGAGCAGTACTTC.

This clonotype was counted a few times. The chain recombines TRBV30 with TRBJ2-1, with 9 bases lining up with TRBD2. Per germline, CDR1 GTSNPN and CDR2 SVGIG (reference sequence). Unmatched junction bases numbered 4, after V lost 0 bases and J lost 7 bases. CDR3 length: 14 residues. In DNA form, the CDR3 reads TGTGCCTGGAGTGTGATTAGCGGGAGTAATGAGCAGTTCTTC. This sequence encodes CAWSVISGSNEQFF. Full variable domain (rest looked up from reference TRBV30 and TRBJ2-1): SQTIHQWPATLVQPVGSPLSLECTVEGTSNPNLYWYRQAAGRGLQLLFYSVGIGQISSEVPQNLSASRPQDRQFILSSKKLLLSDSGFYLCAWSVISGSNEQFFGPGTRLTVL.

Concerning this clonotype: Since a much larger clone is just one base distant, this may be a read error. J is TRBJ2-5 and V is TRBV14; D is unresolved. The CDR3 runs 14 residues. Trimming pared 0 bases from V and 4 bases from J, leaving 9 bases between. Germline V gene lookup returns CDR1 SGHDN and CDR2 FVKESK. The CDR3 protein is CASSQDGLLETQYF. The CDR3 DNA sequence: TGTGCCAGCAGCCAAGATGGGTTGTTAGAGACCCAGTACTTC.

This clonotype was detected a few times. The chain has TRBV20-1 and TRBJ2-1; D possibly corresponds to TRBD2 (6 bases). CDR3 length: 14 amino acids. Per germline, CDR1 DFQATT and CDR2 SNEGSKA (reference sequence). Trimming stripped 1 base from V and 6 bases from J, with 13 bases between. CDR3 region: CSARGDQRANEQFF. As DNA, the CDR3 is TGCAGTGCTAGAGGGGACCAGCGGGCCAATGAGCAGTTCTTC.

The gene calls are TRBV24-1 and TRBJ2-1; 9 nucleotides align to TRBD2. Germline V CDR1 and CDR2: KGHDR, SFDVKD. V gave up 1 base and J gave up 3 bases; unmatched junction bases: 3. The CDR3 runs 16 residues. This chain's CDR3 is CATSDLAGGVYNEQFF. CDR3 in DNA: TGTGCCACCAGTGATTTAGCGGGAGGCGTCTACAATGAGCAGTTCTTC.

The CDR3 loop reads CASSMSGGVTEAFF. In DNA, the CDR3 is TGTGCCAGTAGTATGTCCGGGGGCGTCACTGAAGCTTTCTTT. V is TRBV19 and J is TRBJ1-1; the D gene is possibly TRBD1 (6 bases). V lost 3 bases and J lost 4, with 12 bases in between. This CDR3 spans 14 amino acids. CDR1 is LNHDA, CDR2 SQIVND, per germline (reference sequence).

This clonotype was observed a handful of times. This sequence joins TRBV10-3 and TRBJ1-1; D unclear. This CDR3 region has 14 residues. The V and J ends lost 10 bases and 1 base respectively, with 16 bases between them. Germline CDR1 and CDR2: ENHRY and SYGVKD. This CDR3 is CATSQRLANTEAFF. The CDR3 bases are TGTGCCACCTCCCAGCGGCTGGCGAACACTGAAGCTTTCTTT.

This rearrangement joins TRBV24-1 to TRBJ2-1, with 9 bases aligning to TRBD2. Germline V gene sequence: CDR1 KGHDR, CDR2 SFDVKD. V shed 9 bases and J 5 bases; nucleotides not matched to a gene: 7. CDR3 length: 14 residues. DNA of the CDR3: TGTGCCACCGCCCCAGCTAGCGGGAACAATGAGCAGTTCTTC. Its protein product is CATAPASGNNEQFF.

This clonotype was observed at least ten times. This rearrangement joins TRBV24-1 to TRBJ2-3; the match to TRBD2 covers 8 bases. V was clipped by 3 bases and J by 0 bases; unmatched bases: 4. The length of the CDR3 is 16 residues. Looked up from germline, CDR1 is KGHDR and CDR2 is SFDVKD. The CDR3 coding sequence is TGTGCCACCAGTGATCCAAGCGGGAGTAGCACAGATACGCAGTATTTT. It codes for CATSDPSGSSTDTQYF.